The sequence of this T cell receptor (beta chain) was determined in a study of cytomegalovirus exposure and HLA in healthy donors. All the people who gave samples were healthy bone marrow donors. Concerning this clone: Its antigen is not identified.

The CDR3 has 16 amino acids. Germline assignment: CDR1 MDHEN and CDR2 SYDVKM. With 6 bases clipped from V and 5 bases from J, the junction kept 13 bases outside the gene matches. Notes on the study in general: Presence/absence analyses rested on an assumption that sequencing depth was roughly uniform across donors.

The PCR made use of 60 Vbeta and 13 Jbeta primers. Sequenced by immunoSEQ multiplex PCR; TCRdb stores in-frame clones only, minus some. Of 74,000 or so clones listed, 78% are singletons. V gene TRBV28 combines with J gene TRBJ1-5, with 7 bases fitting TRBD1. This TCR was sampled from a male donor in good health and CMV-seropositive. What was sequenced was PBMCs. Here the CDR3 reads CASRRLTGRSHQPQHF. The CDR3 bases are TGTGCCAGCAGACGCCTGACAGGGAGGTCGCATCAGCCCCAGCATTTT.